Below are 11 T cell receptor beta chains sequenced from a single sample in a study of CD8 T cells in ankylosing spondylitis. TCRdb fed the 5' RACE reads into MiXCR, producing one record per CDR3 protein. The table has about 240,000 distinct CDR3 sequences, roughly 8.6% seen once. Material: blood, either unsorted or a sorted T cell fraction (not recorded which). The receptors shown here come from a male donor with ankylosing spondylitis or in good health (not recorded which).

This clonotype was picked up a small number of times. The chain links TRBV29-1 to TRBJ1-5; 9 bases agree with TRBD1. The ends lost 4 bases at V and 7 bases at J; junction bases unmatched: 5. The CDR3 has 13 residues. Germline loops: CDR1 SQVTM, CDR2 ANQGSEA. CDR3 nucleotide sequence: TGCAGCGTTGGAGGGACAGGGCAACAGCCCCAGCATTTT. This codes for CSVGGTGQQPQHF.

The table lists this clonotype with many counts. The V gene is TRBV15, the J gene TRBJ1-1; no clear D gene. CDR1 and CDR2 (germline): LNHNV, YYDKDF (reference sequence). The V end was cut by 5 bases, the J end by 7 bases, with 11 bases between. The length of the CDR3 is 12 residues. CDR3 bases: TGTGCCACCAGCCTCTTGGAGGGTGAAGCTTTCTTT. It is translated as CATSLLEGEAFF.

In this sample, this clonotype turned up many times. The rearrangement links TRBV6-5 to TRBJ2-5; D is perhaps TRBD2 (6 bases). From germline, CDR1 is MNHEY and CDR2 SVGAGI. The germline V and J ends were trimmed by 4 bases and 7 bases, with 19 bases remaining between them. CDR3 size: 15 residues. The CDR3 bases are TGTGCCAGCAGTTCGCGGGACGTCGATTCTGCGACCCAGTACTTC. This codes for CASSSRDVDSATQYF.

The chain is built from TRBV30 and TRBJ1-2, with D unresolved. Germline CDR1 and CDR2: GTSNPN and SVGIG (reference sequence). V lost 5 bases to trimming and J lost 6 bases, with 10 bases between them. CDR3 length: 11 amino acids. The CDR3 region has the DNA TGTGCCTGGGGGAGAGGTCATGGCTACACCTTC. Amino acids: CAWGRGHGYTF.

This clonotype was observed at least ten times. The rearrangement links TRBV5-1 to TRBJ2-3; D call uncertain. Germline-derived CDR1 and CDR2 are SGHRS and YFSETQ. V shed 0 bases and J shed 2 bases, with 7 bases lying between them. This CDR3 contains 14 residues. CDR3 sequence (DNA): TGCGCCAGCAGCTTGGATGTCGCCACAGATACGCAGTATTTT. Translation gives CASSLDVATDTQYF.

This clonotype has ten or more counts. V is TRBV5-1 and J is TRBJ2-3; D call uncertain. Germline CDR1 SGHRS, CDR2 YFSETQ. V lost 4 bases and J 9 bases, leaving 15 bases between the germline ends. The CDR3 spans 13 residues. CDR3 sequence (DNA): TGCGCCAGCAGCCAAGGGTCGACTCGAACGCAGTATTTT. It codes for CASSQGSTRTQYF.

This clonotype was detected ten times or more. The chain recombines TRBV7-2 with TRBJ1-5; the match to TRBD1 covers 8 bases. The CDR3 loop spans 15 amino acids. After removal of 2 bases from V and 3 bases from J, the junction contained 3 bases not matched to a gene. Looked up from germline, CDR1 is SGHTA and CDR2 is FQGNSA. This CDR3 reads CASSLRQGYNQPQHF. The CDR3 region has the DNA TGTGCCAGCAGCTTAAGACAGGGGTACAATCAGCCCCAGCATTTT.

This clonotype was detected many times. Written as DNA, the CDR3 is TGCAGTGCTAGAGATAATAAGGGGCGACAATATGAGCAGTTCTTC. It codes for CSARDNKGRQYEQFF. The V and J genes are TRBV20-1 and TRBJ2-1, with D perhaps matching TRBD1 (5 bases). The CDR3 consists of 15 residues. Germline V gene data show CDR1 as DFQATT and CDR2 as SNEGSKA (reference sequence). V lost 0 bases to trimming and J lost 8 bases, with 17 bases between them.

This clonotype showed up many times. The chain joins TRBV6-1 to TRBJ1-6; no reliable D call. The CDR3 extends over 14 amino acids. Trimming took off 2 bases at V and 9 bases at J, with 11 bases between the two ends. The germline V gene encodes CDR1 MNHNS and CDR2 SASEGT. CDR3 sequence (DNA): TGTGCCAGCAGTGAAACCTGGGGAGGTTCACCCCTCCACTTT. Its translation: CASSETWGGSPLHF.

Many counts were recorded for this clonotype. V gene TRBV20-1 combines with J gene TRBJ1-1, with TRBD1 matching over 7 bases. The J segment lost 2 bases and the V segment lost 1 base, leaving 4 bases of the junction unmatched. This CDR3 has 14 residues. The germline CDR1 and CDR2 sequences are DFQATT and SNEGSKA (reference sequence). This CDR3 reads CSARGGGSNTEAFF. CDR3 sequence (DNA): TGCAGTGCTAGAGGAGGGGGCTCAAACACTGAAGCTTTCTTT.

The sample holds many counts of this clonotype. The chain has TRBV21-1 and TRBJ2-2; the D call in the table, TRBD2, was not verified against the DNA. TRBV21-1 counts as a pseudogene. The length of the CDR3 is 19 residues. CDR3 coding DNA: TGTGCCAGCAGCAAAGTCCCAGGGGTCCAGCGGGGACCCGGCAGGGAGCTGTTTTTT. This encodes CASSKVPGVQRGPGRELFF.